This T cell receptor (beta chain) was profiled in a study of blood T cell repertoires in COVID-19. Across the whole study: Collection of acute and convalescent COVID-19 samples took place in the United States, Italy and Spain. The analysed material was cDNA or gDNA that came from T cells, B-cell-depleted T cells, or PBMCs.

Germline CDR1 KGHSH, CDR2 LQKENI. The junction had 4 bases not matched to a gene; V was cut back by 3 bases and J by 3 bases. This CDR3 spans 15 amino acids. How the authors handled the data: Reference gene primer amplification gave nucleated cell count estimates. Generated by immunoSEQ multiplex PCR, the TCRdb table keeps only in-frame clones and is missing some. The V and J calls and clone size are taken from that table; D and trimming were inferred from the DNA. The sample lists 230,000 or so clones, around 75% occurring once. This chain links TRBV18 with TRBJ2-1, with 8 bases lining up with TRBD2. Sequenced: peripheral blood. This sequence was found in a human donor in a cohort sampled during active COVID-19. The CDR3 is CASSPELAGYNEQFF. The CDR3 DNA is TGTGCCAGCTCACCGGAGCTAGCGGGCTACAATGAGCAGTTCTTC.